The rows below give T cell receptor beta chains drawn from one sample of a study of T cell responses to AZD1222 COVID-19 vaccine. This table comes from immunoSEQ multiplex PCR, and its TCRdb copy is limited to in-frame clones, with some not included. The sample yields some 130,000 clones, over 90% seen once. The sample in question was peripheral blood, obtained on day 0 of AZD1222 vaccination. Receptor source: an adult in good health. The CDR3 runs from the conserved cysteine through the conserved F or W. The order of the fields is CDR3 protein, clone size, J gene, V gene. The size field is filled for only some rows; it gives once, few, many or a size class.

CDR3 protein: CASSLEGDSPLHF; clone size: .; J gene: TRBJ1-6; V gene: TRBV5-1
CDR3 protein: CASRGAGGRNEQFF; clone size: .; J gene: TRBJ2-1; V gene: TRBV10-2
CDR3 protein: CASSRTVSGEQYF; clone size: .; J gene: TRBJ2-7; V gene: TRBV28
CDR3 protein: CASSPRRGGHSNTGELFF; clone size: .; J gene: TRBJ2-2; V gene: TRBV6-2/TRBV6-3
CDR3 protein: CASRGRGTNEKLFF; clone size: .; J gene: TRBJ1-4; V gene: TRBV19
CDR3 protein: CASRTISGASNQPQHF; clone size: .; J gene: TRBJ1-5; V gene: TRBV27
CDR3 protein: CASSPRGGGTDTQYF; clone size: .; J gene: TRBJ2-3; V gene: TRBV18
CDR3 protein: CASIEDTTGELFF; clone size: .; J gene: TRBJ2-2; V gene: TRBV2
CDR3 protein: CASSLFQADTEAFF; clone size: .; J gene: TRBJ1-1; V gene: TRBV5-1
CDR3 protein: CASSLVQPDTQYF; clone size: .; J gene: TRBJ2-3; V gene: TRBV7-9
CDR3 protein: CASKGGDHNTGELFF; clone size: .; J gene: TRBJ2-2; V gene: TRBV19
CDR3 protein: CSASSPGSNIQYF; clone size: once; J gene: TRBJ2-4; V gene: TRBV20-1
CDR3 protein: CAWSVRSGQPQHF; clone size: once; J gene: TRBJ1-5; V gene: TRBV30
CDR3 protein: CASILRSSYNEQFF; clone size: .; J gene: TRBJ2-1; V gene: TRBV6-5
CDR3 protein: CASTSGHGTNQPQHF; clone size: .; J gene: TRBJ1-5; V gene: TRBV2
CDR3 protein: CAWSVLGAAKNIQYF; clone size: .; J gene: TRBJ2-4; V gene: TRBV30
CDR3 protein: CASSELEKLFF; clone size: .; J gene: TRBJ1-4; V gene: TRBV25-1
CDR3 protein: CASSPTGLSYEQYF; clone size: few; J gene: TRBJ2-7; V gene: TRBV18
CDR3 protein: CASSLFAGTTNEQFF; clone size: .; J gene: TRBJ2-1; V gene: TRBV5-1
CDR3 protein: CASIGPRNSNQPQHF; clone size: .; J gene: TRBJ1-5; V gene: TRBV6-5
CDR3 protein: CASSIGGYGYEQYF; clone size: .; J gene: TRBJ2-7; V gene: TRBV19
CDR3 protein: CASSESSPLHF; clone size: .; J gene: TRBJ1-6; V gene: TRBV2
CDR3 protein: CAWSGDRGSFSNQPQHF; clone size: .; J gene: TRBJ1-5; V gene: TRBV30
CDR3 protein: CASSTGSGVADSYEQYF; clone size: .; J gene: TRBJ2-7; V gene: TRBV19
CDR3 protein: CASSTSGRPTDTQYF; clone size: .; J gene: TRBJ2-3; V gene: TRBV19
CDR3 protein: CASSNPSLVERMVEQFF; clone size: .; J gene: TRBJ2-1; V gene: TRBV2
CDR3 protein: CASSFTGGNYGYTF; clone size: .; J gene: TRBJ1-2; V gene: TRBV7-9
CDR3 protein: CASSRSGTDQETQYF; clone size: .; J gene: TRBJ2-5; V gene: TRBV9
CDR3 protein: CSVYTGGPTFFQETQYF; clone size: once; J gene: TRBJ2-5; V gene: TRBV29-1
CDR3 protein: CSASWGKEAFF; clone size: .; J gene: TRBJ1-1; V gene: TRBV20-1
CDR3 protein: CATSDDRGLNSPLHF; clone size: .; J gene: TRBJ1-6; V gene: TRBV24-1
CDR3 protein: CASSQANLAGGATDTQYF; clone size: .; J gene: TRBJ2-3; V gene: TRBV4-1
CDR3 protein: CASSPSRIAGEETQYF; clone size: .; J gene: TRBJ2-5; V gene: TRBV19
CDR3 protein: CASKPQPGQGTEQFF; clone size: .; J gene: TRBJ2-1; V gene: TRBV6-4
CDR3 protein: CASSVSGRSSGANVLTF; clone size: .; J gene: TRBJ2-6; V gene: TRBV9
CDR3 protein: CASSQERGSQLTDTQYF; clone size: .; J gene: TRBJ2-3; V gene: TRBV3-1/TRBV3-2
CDR3 protein: CASSVDLDTDTQYF; clone size: .; J gene: TRBJ2-3; V gene: TRBV9
CDR3 protein: CASSSRDRVAIEQYF; clone size: .; J gene: TRBJ2-7; V gene: TRBV7-9
CDR3 protein: CASSQAQGLFTDTQYF; clone size: .; J gene: TRBJ2-3; V gene: TRBV3-1/TRBV3-2
CDR3 protein: CASSLAGVGNTEAFF; clone size: .; J gene: TRBJ1-1; V gene: TRBV7-2
CDR3 protein: CASSEGLNTGELFF; clone size: .; J gene: TRBJ2-2; V gene: TRBV6-1
CDR3 protein: CASSPLAGAPETQYF; clone size: few; J gene: TRBJ2-5; V gene: TRBV7-2
CDR3 protein: CASSLALSTLSGNTIYF; clone size: .; J gene: TRBJ1-3; V gene: TRBV28
CDR3 protein: CASSLPTSGEQYF; clone size: .; J gene: TRBJ2-7; V gene: TRBV7-9
CDR3 protein: CSASQDSYNEQFF; clone size: .; J gene: TRBJ2-1; V gene: TRBV29-1
CDR3 protein: CASSHTPVGGNEQFF; clone size: .; J gene: TRBJ2-1; V gene: TRBV5-1
CDR3 protein: CASSQVVGQGGEKLFF; clone size: .; J gene: TRBJ1-4; V gene: TRBV3-1/TRBV3-2
CDR3 protein: CAWGTANSGNTIYF; clone size: once; J gene: TRBJ1-3; V gene: TRBV30
CDR3 protein: CASSRAVNYGYTF; clone size: .; J gene: TRBJ1-2; V gene: TRBV19
CDR3 protein: CSVGDSLGETQYF; clone size: .; J gene: TRBJ2-5; V gene: TRBV29-1
CDR3 protein: CASRGQGKSYEQYF; clone size: .; J gene: TRBJ2-7; V gene: TRBV28
CDR3 protein: CASSSAGTAYNSPLHF; clone size: .; J gene: TRBJ1-6; V gene: TRBV5-6
CDR3 protein: CSVASSINEQFF; clone size: .; J gene: TRBJ2-1; V gene: TRBV29-1
CDR3 protein: CASKTGYEQYF; clone size: .; J gene: TRBJ2-7; V gene: TRBV28
CDR3 protein: CASSTWTGSVQDTGELFF; clone size: .; J gene: TRBJ2-2; V gene: TRBV28
CDR3 protein: CASSDSGADYNEQFF; clone size: few; J gene: TRBJ2-1; V gene: TRBV6-4
CDR3 protein: CASGLRDGDQGYTF; clone size: .; J gene: TRBJ1-2; V gene: TRBV12-5
CDR3 protein: CASVGGDRGETQYF; clone size: .; J gene: TRBJ2-5; V gene: TRBV2